This record concerns one T cell receptor beta chain sequence. Its matching antigen is unknown. Time point denoted: healthy volunteer bleed at 6 weeks. The starting material, unfractionated whole blood, was used for total RNA extraction. The CDR3 consists of 12 residues. Trimming pared 6 bases from V and 3 bases from J, leaving 9 bases between. Germline V gene sequence: CDR1 SNHLY, CDR2 FYNNEI. The library tagged each cDNA molecule with unique molecular identifiers. Authors' analysis steps: Individual samples carried between roughly 23,224 and 690,600 TCRs, with roughly 95,000 as the median. TCRdb itself ran the RACE reads through MiXCR, one entry per CDR3 protein. The V and J calls follow TCRdb's processing rather than the paper's. The sample holds about 77,000 distinct CDR3 sequences, about 9.2% seen once. The record originates from a study of human T cells and chemical hapten exposure. Regarding the study as a whole: DPC sensitization produced no change in TCRs with frequency above 1 in 1000.

The source is a female donor in good health. Some clones in this sample may be carry-over from other donors' samples. Sequencing was carried out using whole blood. The rearrangement uses TRBV2 and TRBJ2-7, with D unresolved. The CDR3 here is CASRRTDYEQYF. The CDR3 DNA reads TGTGCCAGCAGGCGGACCGACTACGAGCAGTACTTC.